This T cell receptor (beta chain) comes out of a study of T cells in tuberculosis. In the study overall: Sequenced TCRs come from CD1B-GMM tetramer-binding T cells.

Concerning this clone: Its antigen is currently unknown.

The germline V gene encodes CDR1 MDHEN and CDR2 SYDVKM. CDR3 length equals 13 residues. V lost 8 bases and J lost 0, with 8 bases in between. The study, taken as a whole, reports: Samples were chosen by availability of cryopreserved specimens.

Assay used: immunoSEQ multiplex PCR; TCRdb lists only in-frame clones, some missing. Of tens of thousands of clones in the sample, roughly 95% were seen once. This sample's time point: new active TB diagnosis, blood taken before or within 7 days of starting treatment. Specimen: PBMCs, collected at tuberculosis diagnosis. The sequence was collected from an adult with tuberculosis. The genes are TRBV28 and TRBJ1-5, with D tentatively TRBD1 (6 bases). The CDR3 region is CASRQASNQPQHF. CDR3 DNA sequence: TGTGCCAGCCGACAGGCTAGCAATCAGCCCCAGCATTTT.